This T cell receptor beta chain came from a study of cytotoxic CD8 clonotypes in ibrutinib-treated CLL. Profiled with immunoSEQ multiplex PCR; TCRdb holds only in-frame clones, not every one. This table holds 250,000 to 350,000 clones, approximately 79% found once. Study-wide results and limits: Increased clonality at ibrutinib response gave way to a return toward baseline at progression.

Remarks on this clone: Its antigen is currently unknown.

This CDR3 has 19 amino acids. Per the germline V gene, CDR1 is LNHDA and CDR2 is SQIVND (reference sequence). After removal of 3 bases from V and 4 bases from J, the junction contained 20 bases not matched to a gene. The source material was PBMCs, sampled at disease progression, from a patient treated with ibrutinib. The chain joins TRBV19 to TRBJ1-2; the match to TRBD1 covers 7 bases. The receptor was derived from a human donor with chronic lymphocytic leukemia. CDR3 nucleotide sequence: TGTGCCAGTAGTATTGAGAGGACAGGCACGTTCTCCAGCCTCTATGGCTACACCTTC. Translation: CASSIERTGTFSSLYGYTF.